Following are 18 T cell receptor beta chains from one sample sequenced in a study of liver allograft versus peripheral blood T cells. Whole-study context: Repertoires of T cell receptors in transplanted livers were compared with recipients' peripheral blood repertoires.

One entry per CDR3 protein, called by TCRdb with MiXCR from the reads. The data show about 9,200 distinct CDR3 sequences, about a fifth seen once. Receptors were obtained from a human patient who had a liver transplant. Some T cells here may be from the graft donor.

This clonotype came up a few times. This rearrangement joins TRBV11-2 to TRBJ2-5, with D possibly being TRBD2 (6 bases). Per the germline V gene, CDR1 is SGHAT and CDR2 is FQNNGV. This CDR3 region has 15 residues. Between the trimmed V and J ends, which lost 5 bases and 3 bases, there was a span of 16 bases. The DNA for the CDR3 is TGTGCCAGCAGCAGGAGCGGGTGGGGGGAAGAGACCCAGTACTTC. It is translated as CASSRSGWGEETQYF.

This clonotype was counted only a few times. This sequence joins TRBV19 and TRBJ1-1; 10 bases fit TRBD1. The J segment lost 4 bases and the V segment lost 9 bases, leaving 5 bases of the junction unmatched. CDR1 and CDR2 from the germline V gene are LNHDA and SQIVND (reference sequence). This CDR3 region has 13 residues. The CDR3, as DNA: TGTGCCAGCCGGGACAGGGGCTCCACTGAAGCTTTCTTT. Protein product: CASRDRGSTEAFF.

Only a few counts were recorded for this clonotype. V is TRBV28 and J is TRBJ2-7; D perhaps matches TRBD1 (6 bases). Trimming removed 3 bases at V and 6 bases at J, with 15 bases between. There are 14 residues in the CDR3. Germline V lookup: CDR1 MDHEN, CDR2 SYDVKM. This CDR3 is CASSLLRDNSEQYF. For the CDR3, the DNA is TGTGCCAGCAGTTTGTTGAGGGACAATAGCGAGCAGTACTTC.

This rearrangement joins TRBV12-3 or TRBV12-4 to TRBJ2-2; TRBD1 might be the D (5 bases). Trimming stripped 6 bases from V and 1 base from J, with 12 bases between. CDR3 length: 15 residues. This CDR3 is CASSSQGLNTGELFF. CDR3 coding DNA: TGTGCCAGCAGCTCTCAGGGCCTGAACACCGGGGAGCTGTTTTTT.

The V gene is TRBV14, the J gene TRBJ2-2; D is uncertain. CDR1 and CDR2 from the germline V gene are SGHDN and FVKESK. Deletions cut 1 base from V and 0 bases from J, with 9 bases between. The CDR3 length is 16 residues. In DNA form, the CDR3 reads TGTGCCAGCAGCCAAGTACCTGTCGCGAACACCGGGGAGCTGTTTTTT. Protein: CASSQVPVANTGELFF.

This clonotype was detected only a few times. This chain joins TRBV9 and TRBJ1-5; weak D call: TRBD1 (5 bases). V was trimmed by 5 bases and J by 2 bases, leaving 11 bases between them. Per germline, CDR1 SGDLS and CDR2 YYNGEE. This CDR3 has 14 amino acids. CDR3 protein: CASSQGRGNQPQHF. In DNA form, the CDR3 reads TGTGCCAGCAGTCAGGGTAGGGGCAATCAGCCCCAGCATTTT. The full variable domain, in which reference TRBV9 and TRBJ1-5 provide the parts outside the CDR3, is DSGVTQTPKHLITATGQRVTLRCSPRSGDLSVYWYQQSLDQGLQFLIQYYNGEERAKGNILERFSAQQFPDLHSELNLSSLELGDSALYFCASSQGRGNQPQHFGDGTRLSIL.

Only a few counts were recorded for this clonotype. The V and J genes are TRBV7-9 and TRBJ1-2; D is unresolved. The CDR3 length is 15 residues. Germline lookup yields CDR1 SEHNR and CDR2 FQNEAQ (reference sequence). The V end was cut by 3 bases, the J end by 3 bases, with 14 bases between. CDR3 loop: CASSLGSPPYYGYTF. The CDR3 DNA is TGTGCCAGCAGCTTGGGGTCCCCCCCCTACTATGGCTACACCTTC.

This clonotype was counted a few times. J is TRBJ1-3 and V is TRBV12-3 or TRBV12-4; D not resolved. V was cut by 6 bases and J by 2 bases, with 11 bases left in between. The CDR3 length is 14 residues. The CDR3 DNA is TGTGCCAGCAGGATAGAGGGCGCTGGAAACACCATATATTTT. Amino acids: CASRIEGAGNTIYF.

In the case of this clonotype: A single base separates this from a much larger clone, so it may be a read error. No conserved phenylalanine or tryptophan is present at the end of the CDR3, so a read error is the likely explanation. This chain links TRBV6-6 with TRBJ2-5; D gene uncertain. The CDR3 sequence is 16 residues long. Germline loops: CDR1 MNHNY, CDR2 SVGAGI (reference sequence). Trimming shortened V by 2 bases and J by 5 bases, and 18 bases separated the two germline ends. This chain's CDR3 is CASSYTSDPRSETQYL. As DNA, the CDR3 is TGTGCCAGCAGTTACACCTCCGACCCGAGAAGTGAGACCCAGTACTTA.

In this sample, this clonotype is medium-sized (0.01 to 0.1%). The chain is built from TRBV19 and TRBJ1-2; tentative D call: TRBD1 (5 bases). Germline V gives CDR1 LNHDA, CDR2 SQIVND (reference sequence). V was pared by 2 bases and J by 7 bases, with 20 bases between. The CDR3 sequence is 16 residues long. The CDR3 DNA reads TGTGCCAGTAGTATAACCACAAACATAGGACATTCTGGCTACACCTTC. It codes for CASSITTNIGHSGYTF.

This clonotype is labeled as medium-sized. CDR3 sequence: CASSYRGHEQFF. In nucleotides, the CDR3 is TGTGCCAGCAGTTACCGGGGCCATGAGCAGTTCTTC. The V gene is TRBV6-2 or TRBV6-3, the J gene TRBJ2-1; D tentatively fits TRBD1 or TRBD2 (5 bases each). The CDR3 spans 12 residues. Per the germline V gene, CDR1 is MNHEY and CDR2 is SVGEGT. Trimming cost V 2 bases and J 8 bases, with 7 bases left between them.

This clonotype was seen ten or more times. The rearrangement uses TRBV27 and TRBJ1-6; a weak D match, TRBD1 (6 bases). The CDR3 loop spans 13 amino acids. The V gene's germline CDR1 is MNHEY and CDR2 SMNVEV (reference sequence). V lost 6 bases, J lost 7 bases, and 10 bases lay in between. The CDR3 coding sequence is TGTGCCAGCAGAGGGGGGAAGAATTCACCCCTCCACTTT. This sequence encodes CASRGGKNSPLHF.

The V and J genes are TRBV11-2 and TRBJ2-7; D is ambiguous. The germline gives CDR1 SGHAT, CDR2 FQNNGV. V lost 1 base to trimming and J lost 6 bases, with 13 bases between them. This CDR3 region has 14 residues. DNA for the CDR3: TGTGCCAGCAGCTTAGCCGGCGTTTGGGTCGAGCAGTACTTC. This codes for CASSLAGVWVEQYF. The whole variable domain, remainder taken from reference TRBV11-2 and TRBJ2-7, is EAGVAQSPRYKIIEKRQSVAFWCNPISGHATLYWYQQILGQGPKLLIQFQNNGVVDDSQLPKDRFSAERLKGVDSTLKIQPAKLEDSAVYLCASSLAGVWVEQYFGPGTRLTVT.

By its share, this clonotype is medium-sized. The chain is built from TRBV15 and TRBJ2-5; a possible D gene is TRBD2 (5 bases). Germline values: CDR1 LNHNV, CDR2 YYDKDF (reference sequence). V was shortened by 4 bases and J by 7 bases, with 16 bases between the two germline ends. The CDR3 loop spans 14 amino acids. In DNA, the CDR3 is TGTGCCACCAGCATACACCTGGCTGAGGGGACCCAGTACTTC. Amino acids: CATSIHLAEGTQYF.

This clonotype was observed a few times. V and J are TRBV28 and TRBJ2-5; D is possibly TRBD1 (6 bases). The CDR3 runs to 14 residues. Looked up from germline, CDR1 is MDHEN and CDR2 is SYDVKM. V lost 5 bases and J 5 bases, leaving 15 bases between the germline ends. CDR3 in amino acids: CASSLAGAGETQYF. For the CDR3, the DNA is TGTGCCAGCAGTCTGGCAGGGGCGGGCGAGACCCAGTACTTC.

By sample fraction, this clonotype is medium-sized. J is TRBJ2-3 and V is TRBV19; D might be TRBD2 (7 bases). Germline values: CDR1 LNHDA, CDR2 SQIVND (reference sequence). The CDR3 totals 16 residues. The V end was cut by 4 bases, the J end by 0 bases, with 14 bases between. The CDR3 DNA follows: TGTGCCAGTAGTAACGGGGGGCAGCCAAGCACAGATACGCAGTATTTT. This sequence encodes CASSNGGQPSTDTQYF.

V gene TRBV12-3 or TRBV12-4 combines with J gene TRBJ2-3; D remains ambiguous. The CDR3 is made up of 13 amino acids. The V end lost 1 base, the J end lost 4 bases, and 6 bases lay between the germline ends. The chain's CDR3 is CASSLGDADTQYF. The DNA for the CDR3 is TGTGCCAGCAGTTTAGGTGACGCAGATACGCAGTATTTT.

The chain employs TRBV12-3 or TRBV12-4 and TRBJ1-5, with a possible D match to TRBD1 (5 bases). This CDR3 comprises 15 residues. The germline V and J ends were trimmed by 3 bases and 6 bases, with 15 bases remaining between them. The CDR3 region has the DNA TGTGCCAGCAGTTTTCACGGGGCGACCGGTCAGCCCCAGCATTTT. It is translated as CASSFHGATGQPQHF.